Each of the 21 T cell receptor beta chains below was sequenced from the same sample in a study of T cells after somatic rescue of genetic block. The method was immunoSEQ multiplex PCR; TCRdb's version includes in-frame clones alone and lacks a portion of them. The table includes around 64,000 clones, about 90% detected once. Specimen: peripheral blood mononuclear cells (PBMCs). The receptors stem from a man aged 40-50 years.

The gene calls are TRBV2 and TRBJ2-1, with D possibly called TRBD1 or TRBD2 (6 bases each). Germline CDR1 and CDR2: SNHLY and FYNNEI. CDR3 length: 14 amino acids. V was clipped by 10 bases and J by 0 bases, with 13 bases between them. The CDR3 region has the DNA TGTGCCACTGGAGGGGACAACTCCTACAATGAGCAGTTCTTC. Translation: CATGGDNSYNEQFF.

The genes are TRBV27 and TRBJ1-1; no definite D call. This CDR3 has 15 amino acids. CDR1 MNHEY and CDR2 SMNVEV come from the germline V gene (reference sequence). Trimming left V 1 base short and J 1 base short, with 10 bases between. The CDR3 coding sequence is TGTGCCAGCAGTTTATTTGGGAGCTCGAACACTGAAGCTTTCTTT. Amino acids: CASSLFGSSNTEAFF.

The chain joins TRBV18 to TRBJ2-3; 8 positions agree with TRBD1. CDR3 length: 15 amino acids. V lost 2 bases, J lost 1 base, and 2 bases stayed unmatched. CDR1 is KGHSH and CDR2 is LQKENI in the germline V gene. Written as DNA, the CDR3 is TGTGCCAGCTCACCATCGACAGGGGGCACAGATACGCAGTATTTT. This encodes CASSPSTGGTDTQYF.

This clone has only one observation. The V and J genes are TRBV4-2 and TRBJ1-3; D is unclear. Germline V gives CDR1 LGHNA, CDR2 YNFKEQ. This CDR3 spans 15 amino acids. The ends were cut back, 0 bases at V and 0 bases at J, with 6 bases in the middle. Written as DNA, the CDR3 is TGTGCCAGCAGCCAAGACAGGATCTCTGGAAACACCATATATTTT. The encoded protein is CASSQDRISGNTIYF.

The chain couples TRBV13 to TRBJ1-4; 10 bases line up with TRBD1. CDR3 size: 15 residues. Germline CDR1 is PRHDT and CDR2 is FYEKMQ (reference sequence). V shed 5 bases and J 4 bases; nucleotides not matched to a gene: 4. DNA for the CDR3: TGTGCCAGCAGCGCCTGGACAGGGGGTAATGAAAAACTGTTTTTT. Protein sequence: CASSAWTGGNEKLFF.

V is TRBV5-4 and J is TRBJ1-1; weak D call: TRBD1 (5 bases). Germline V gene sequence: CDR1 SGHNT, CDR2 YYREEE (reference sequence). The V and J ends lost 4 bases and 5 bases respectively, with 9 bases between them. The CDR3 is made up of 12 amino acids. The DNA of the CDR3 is TGTGCCAGCAGCCGGGGGGGAACTGAAGCTTTCTTT. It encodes CASSRGGTEAFF.

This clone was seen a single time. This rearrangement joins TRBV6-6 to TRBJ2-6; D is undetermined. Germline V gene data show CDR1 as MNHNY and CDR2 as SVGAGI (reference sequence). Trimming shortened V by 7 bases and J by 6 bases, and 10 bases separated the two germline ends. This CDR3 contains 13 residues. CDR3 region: CASTPSSANVLTF. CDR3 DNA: TGTGCCAGCACCCCGTCTTCGGCCAACGTCCTGACTTTC.

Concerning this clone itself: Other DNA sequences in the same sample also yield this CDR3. The CDR3 region has the DNA TGTGCCAGCAGCTTGGACGGCCGCGAGCAGTACTTC. Its translation is CASSLDGREQYF. This chain links TRBV5-4 with TRBJ2-7; no clear D gene. V lost 0 bases and J lost 6, with 7 bases in between. The CDR3 runs 12 residues. Germline V gene data show CDR1 as SGHNT and CDR2 as YYREEE (reference sequence).

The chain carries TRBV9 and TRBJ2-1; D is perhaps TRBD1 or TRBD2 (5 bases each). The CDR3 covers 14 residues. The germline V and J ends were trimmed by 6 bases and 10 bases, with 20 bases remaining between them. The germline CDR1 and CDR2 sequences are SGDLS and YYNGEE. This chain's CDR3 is CASNEGQVHREQFF. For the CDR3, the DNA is TGTGCCAGCAACGAGGGGCAGGTGCATAGGGAGCAGTTCTTC.

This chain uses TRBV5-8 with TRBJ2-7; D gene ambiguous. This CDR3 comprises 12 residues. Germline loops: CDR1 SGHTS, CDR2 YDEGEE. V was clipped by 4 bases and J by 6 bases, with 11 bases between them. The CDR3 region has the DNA TGTGCCAGCAGCGCGACCTTTTTCGAGCAGTACTTC. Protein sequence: CASSATFFEQYF.

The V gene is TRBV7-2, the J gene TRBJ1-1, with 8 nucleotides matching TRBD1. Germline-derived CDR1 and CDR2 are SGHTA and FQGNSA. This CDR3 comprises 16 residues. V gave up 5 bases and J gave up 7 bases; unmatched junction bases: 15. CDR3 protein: CASSPRPMDRADEAFF. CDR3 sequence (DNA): TGTGCCAGCAGCCCCCGACCTATGGACAGGGCCGATGAAGCTTTCTTT.

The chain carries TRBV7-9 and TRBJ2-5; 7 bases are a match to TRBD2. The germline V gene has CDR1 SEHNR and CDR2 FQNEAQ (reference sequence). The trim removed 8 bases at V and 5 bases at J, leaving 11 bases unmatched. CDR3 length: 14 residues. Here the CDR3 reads CASSLWGGTETQYF. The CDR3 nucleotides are TGTGCCAGCTCTTTGTGGGGGGGAACTGAGACCCAGTACTTC.

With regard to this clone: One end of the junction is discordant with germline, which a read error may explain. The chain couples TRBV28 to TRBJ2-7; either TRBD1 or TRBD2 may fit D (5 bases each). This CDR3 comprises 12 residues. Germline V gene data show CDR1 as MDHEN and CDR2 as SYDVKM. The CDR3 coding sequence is TGTGCCAGCGGTGAGCTGGGGGAATCGGCAGACTTC. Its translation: CASGELGESADF.

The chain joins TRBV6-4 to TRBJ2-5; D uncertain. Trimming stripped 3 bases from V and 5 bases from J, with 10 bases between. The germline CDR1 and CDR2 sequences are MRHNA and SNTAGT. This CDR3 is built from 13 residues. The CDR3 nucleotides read TGTGCCAGCAGTGAATCGGACCGGGAGACCCAGTACTTC. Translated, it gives CASSESDRETQYF.

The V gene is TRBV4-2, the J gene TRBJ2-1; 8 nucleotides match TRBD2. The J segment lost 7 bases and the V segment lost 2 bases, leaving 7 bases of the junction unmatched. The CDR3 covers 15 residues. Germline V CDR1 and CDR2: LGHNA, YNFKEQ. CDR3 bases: TGTGCCAGCAGCCAAACGGGACTAGACCTTAATGAGCAGTTCTTC. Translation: CASSQTGLDLNEQFF.

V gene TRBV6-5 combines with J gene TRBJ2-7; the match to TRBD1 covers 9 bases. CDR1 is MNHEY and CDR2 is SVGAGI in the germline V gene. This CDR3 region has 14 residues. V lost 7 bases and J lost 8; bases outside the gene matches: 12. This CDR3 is CASTSGTGPDKQYF. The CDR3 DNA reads TGTGCCAGCACATCCGGGACAGGGCCCGACAAGCAGTACTTC.

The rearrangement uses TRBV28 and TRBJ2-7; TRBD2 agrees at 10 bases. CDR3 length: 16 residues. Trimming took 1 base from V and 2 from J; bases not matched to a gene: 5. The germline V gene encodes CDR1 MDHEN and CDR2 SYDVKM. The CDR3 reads CASSLLASGRPYEQYF. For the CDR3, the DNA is TGTGCCAGCAGTTTATTGGCTAGCGGGAGACCCTACGAGCAGTACTTC.

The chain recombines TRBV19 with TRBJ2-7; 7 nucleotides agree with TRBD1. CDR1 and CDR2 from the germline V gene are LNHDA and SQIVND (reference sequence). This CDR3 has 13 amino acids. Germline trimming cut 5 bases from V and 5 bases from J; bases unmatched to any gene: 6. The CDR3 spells CASSWDSSDEQYF. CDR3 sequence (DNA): TGTGCCAGTAGTTGGGACAGCTCTGACGAGCAGTACTTC.

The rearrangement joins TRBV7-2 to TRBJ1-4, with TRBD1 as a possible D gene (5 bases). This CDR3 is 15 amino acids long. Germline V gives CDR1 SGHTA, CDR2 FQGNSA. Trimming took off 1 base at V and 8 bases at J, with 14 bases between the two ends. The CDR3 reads CASSLGGSSGEKLFF. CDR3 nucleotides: TGTGCCAGCAGCTTAGGGGGGTCCTCTGGGGAAAAACTGTTTTTT.

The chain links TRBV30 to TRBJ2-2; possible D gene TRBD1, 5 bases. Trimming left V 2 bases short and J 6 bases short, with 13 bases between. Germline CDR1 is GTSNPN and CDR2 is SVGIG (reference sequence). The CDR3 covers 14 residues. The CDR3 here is CAWSQGIVAGELFF. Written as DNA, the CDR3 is TGTGCCTGGAGTCAGGGTATAGTTGCCGGGGAGCTGTTTTTT.

CDR3 amino acids: CASSSGSYNEQFF. DNA for the CDR3: TGTGCCAGCAGCTCAGGTTCCTACAATGAGCAGTTCTTC. The chain uses TRBV7-2 and TRBJ2-1; D gene uncertain. V lost 4 bases and J 1 base, leaving 5 bases between the germline ends. The germline V gene has CDR1 SGHTA and CDR2 FQGNSA. This CDR3 spans 13 amino acids.